Listed below are T cell receptor beta chains from one sample, sequenced in a study of blood T cell repertoires in COVID-19. Produced via immunoSEQ multiplex PCR; TCRdb's table is partial and in-frame only. The repertoire consists of more than 100,000 clones, with about 86% occurring once and the leading ten covering about 2.2%. Input material: PBMCs or T cells enriched from blood (not recorded which). Receptors originate from a middle-aged man with acute COVID-19. Both conserved end residues are trimmed from each CDR3. D genes are given only for firm matches.

v_gene	j_gene	d_gene	CDR3aa
TRBV19	TRBJ2-6	.	ASSSTGGANVLT
TRBV19	TRBJ2-7	TRBD2	ASSIASGASYEQY
TRBV2	TRBJ2-3	TRBD2	ASSEGTRLRDTQY
TRBV12-3/TRBV12-4	TRBJ2-1	.	ASSPRAAEQF
TRBV20-1	TRBJ1-2	.	SASPRGSGYT
TRBV19	TRBJ2-7	.	ASRSRRDEQY
TRBV25-1	TRBJ1-2	.	ASSAQGNGYT
TRBV18	TRBJ2-4	TRBD1	ASSPDRDIQY
TRBV6-5	TRBJ2-3	TRBD1	ASSWDREGTDTQY
TRBV14	TRBJ1-2	.	ASSPNHANGYT